A selection of T cell receptor beta chains follows, all from one sample in a study of T-cell reconstitution after alpha-beta-depleted transplantation in children. From the PCR reads, TCRdb called clonotypes with MiXCR, one entry per CDR3 protein. This table has 450,000 to 600,000 distinct CDR3 sequences, roughly a tenth appearing once. Sequencing used PBMCs, obtained before TCRalphabeta/CD19-depleted stem cell transplant. These receptors were collected from a child aged 2 to 10 with inherited bone marrow failure, due to receive a stem cell transplant. Each CDR3 is given with its conserved first and last residue. Each record gives: CDR3 length, clone size, V gene, J gene, D gene, CDR3 DNA, CDR3 protein. D genes are given only for firm matches. Not all rows give a size; the values are once, few, many and, for expanded clones, a class.

len: 15; abundance: many; v_gene: TRBV6-2/TRBV6-3; j_gene: TRBJ2-7; d_gene: TRBD2; CDR3nt: TGTGCCAGCAGTTACCCGTTAGCGGGAGTCTACGAGCAGTACTTC; CDR3aa: CASSYPLAGVYEQYF
len: 15; abundance: many; v_gene: TRBV29-1; j_gene: TRBJ2-3; d_gene: TRBD2; CDR3nt: TGCAGCGTCTTAGACTGGACTAGCGGCACAGATACGCAGTATTTT; CDR3aa: CSVLDWTSGTDTQYF
len: 16; abundance: NA; v_gene: TRBV6-1; j_gene: TRBJ1-5; d_gene: NA; CDR3nt: TGTGCCAGCAGTGAAGGGGGGACCGTACGGCCGCAGCCCCAGCATTTT; CDR3aa: CASSEGGTVRPQPQHF
len: 15; abundance: many; v_gene: TRBV4-3; j_gene: TRBJ2-7; d_gene: TRBD2; CDR3nt: TGCGCCAGCAGCCAGGGCATCGAGCGGGAGAATGAGCAGTACTTC; CDR3aa: CASSQGIERENEQYF
len: 12; abundance: many; v_gene: TRBV6-5; j_gene: TRBJ2-7; d_gene: NA; CDR3nt: TGTGCCAGCAGTTCCGCGACACCCGGACAGTACTTC; CDR3aa: CASSSATPGQYF
len: 14; abundance: many; v_gene: TRBV5-1; j_gene: TRBJ2-7; d_gene: TRBD2; CDR3nt: TGCGCCAGCAGCGTAGCGGGGCTCTCCTACGAGCAGTACTTC; CDR3aa: CASSVAGLSYEQYF
len: 9; abundance: many; v_gene: TRBV25-1; j_gene: TRBJ2-1; d_gene: NA; CDR3nt: TGTGTCGGATCAAATGAGCAGTTCTTC; CDR3aa: CVGSNEQFF
len: 15; abundance: many; v_gene: TRBV12-5; j_gene: TRBJ2-2; d_gene: TRBD2; CDR3nt: TGTGCTAGTGGTTACGGGGGGATGAACACCGGGGAGCTGTTTTTT; CDR3aa: CASGYGGMNTGELFF
len: 16; abundance: many; v_gene: TRBV4-3; j_gene: TRBJ1-1; d_gene: NA; CDR3nt: TGCGCCAGCAGCCAAGGGGGGTGGCAGGTCTTCACTGAAGCTTTCTTT; CDR3aa: CASSQGGWQVFTEAFF
len: 14; abundance: many; v_gene: TRBV5-1; j_gene: TRBJ1-6; d_gene: NA; CDR3nt: TGCGCCAGCAGCCCAAGCGGGGACGGGTCACCCCTCCACTTT; CDR3aa: CASSPSGDGSPLHF
len: 16; abundance: many; v_gene: TRBV5-1; j_gene: TRBJ1-4; d_gene: NA; CDR3nt: TGCGCCAGCAGCTACAGGATCTTCCCAACTAATGAAAAACTGTTTTTT; CDR3aa: CASSYRIFPTNEKLFF
len: 13; abundance: many; v_gene: TRBV24-1; j_gene: TRBJ2-3; d_gene: NA; CDR3nt: TGTGCCACCAGTGATTCGGTCGACTTTACGCAGTATTTT; CDR3aa: CATSDSVDFTQYF
len: 16; abundance: many; v_gene: TRBV7-2; j_gene: TRBJ2-2; d_gene: TRBD2; CDR3nt: TGTGCCAGCAGCCCCCGCGGCGGGAGTTTGTCCGGGGAGCTGTTTTTT; CDR3aa: CASSPRGGSLSGELFF
len: 15; abundance: many; v_gene: TRBV5-1; j_gene: TRBJ2-7; d_gene: NA; CDR3nt: TGCGCCAGCAGCCCCCGGTCGGCCGATTCCTACGAGCAGTACTTC; CDR3aa: CASSPRSADSYEQYF
len: 14; abundance: many; v_gene: TRBV28; j_gene: TRBJ2-1; d_gene: TRBD2; CDR3nt: TGTGCCAGCAGCTACGGGACTAGCGGTAATGAGCAGTTCTTC; CDR3aa: CASSYGTSGNEQFF
len: 17; abundance: few; v_gene: TRBV7-2; j_gene: TRBJ1-2; d_gene: TRBD1; CDR3nt: TGTGCCAGCAGCCCCCTAGGTGAGGGGGCTCGTGGCTATGGCTACACCTTC; CDR3aa: CASSPLGEGARGYGYTF
len: 16; abundance: many; v_gene: TRBV5-6; j_gene: TRBJ2-1; d_gene: TRBD2; CDR3nt: TGTGCCAGCAGCTTGAAGGGACTAGGACGACGTTTCGAGCAGTTCTTC; CDR3aa: CASSLKGLGRRFEQFF
len: 19; abundance: once; v_gene: TRBV7-8; j_gene: TRBJ2-1; d_gene: TRBD2; CDR3nt: TGTGCCAGCAGCTTAGAGCTAGCGGGATACATAAGCTCCTACAATGTGCAGTTCTTC; CDR3aa: CASSLELAGYISSYNVQFF
len: 14; abundance: many; v_gene: TRBV29-1; j_gene: TRBJ1-4; d_gene: NA; CDR3nt: TGCAGCGTTGAAAGTACTGCAACTAATGAAAAACTGTTTTTT; CDR3aa: CSVESTATNEKLFF
len: 14; abundance: many; v_gene: TRBV4-3; j_gene: TRBJ1-2; d_gene: NA; CDR3nt: TGCGCCAGCAGCCAGGGACCTCAGCGGGATGGCTACACCTTC; CDR3aa: CASSQGPQRDGYTF
len: 15; abundance: many; v_gene: TRBV27; j_gene: TRBJ2-1; d_gene: NA; CDR3nt: TGTGCCAGCAGCTCCCGTGTCAGCTCCTACAATGAGCAGTTCTTC; CDR3aa: CASSSRVSSYNEQFF
len: 16; abundance: many; v_gene: TRBV6-2/TRBV6-3; j_gene: TRBJ2-1; d_gene: TRBD2; CDR3nt: TGTGCCAGCAGTCAACCCGGGACTAGCAGAGACAATGAGCAGTTCTTC; CDR3aa: CASSQPGTSRDNEQFF
len: 14; abundance: many; v_gene: TRBV12-3/TRBV12-4; j_gene: TRBJ2-1; d_gene: TRBD2; CDR3nt: TGTGCCAGCAGTGGGGGACTAGCGAGTAATGAGCAGTTCTTC; CDR3aa: CASSGGLASNEQFF
len: 15; abundance: many; v_gene: TRBV6-5; j_gene: TRBJ2-1; d_gene: NA; CDR3nt: TGTGCCAGCAGTTACTTCGGGACCCCAGAGGATGAGCAGTTCTTC; CDR3aa: CASSYFGTPEDEQFF
len: 15; abundance: NA; v_gene: TRBV6-4; j_gene: TRBJ1-6; d_gene: TRBD1; CDR3nt: TGTGCCAGCAGTGAAACCGGGACAGGTGCTTCACCCCTCCACTTT; CDR3aa: CASSETGTGASPLHF
len: 11; abundance: few; v_gene: TRBV12-3/TRBV12-4; j_gene: TRBJ1-3; d_gene: NA; CDR3nt: TGTGCCAGCACCTCTGGAAACACCATATATTTT; CDR3aa: CASTSGNTIYF
len: 11; abundance: few; v_gene: TRBV3-1; j_gene: TRBJ1-2; d_gene: NA; CDR3nt: TGTGCCAGCAGCCAAACCCAGGGCTACACCTTC; CDR3aa: CASSQTQGYTF
len: 14; abundance: many; v_gene: TRBV30; j_gene: TRBJ2-1; d_gene: TRBD2; CDR3nt: TGTGCCTGGAGTTTAGCGGGAGTACTCGATGAGCAGTTCTTC; CDR3aa: CAWSLAGVLDEQFF
len: 18; abundance: many; v_gene: TRBV11-1; j_gene: TRBJ2-3; d_gene: TRBD2; CDR3nt: TGTGCCAGCAGCTCAGACTGGACTAGCGGGAGTTCCATAGATACGCAGTATTTT; CDR3aa: CASSSDWTSGSSIDTQYF
len: 15; abundance: many; v_gene: TRBV5-1; j_gene: TRBJ2-5; d_gene: TRBD2; CDR3nt: TGCGCCAGCAGCTGGGGGACTAGCGGCCAAGAGACCCAGTACTTC; CDR3aa: CASSWGTSGQETQYF
len: 15; abundance: many; v_gene: TRBV7-2; j_gene: TRBJ1-2; d_gene: NA; CDR3nt: TGTGCCAGCAGCTTAGCGGAGGGCTCTGGCTATGGCTACACCTTC; CDR3aa: CASSLAEGSGYGYTF
len: 14; abundance: many; v_gene: TRBV7-7; j_gene: TRBJ2-2; d_gene: NA; CDR3nt: TGTGCTAGCAGCTTAGAGGAAGCCACCGGGGAGCTGTTTTTT; CDR3aa: CASSLEEATGELFF
len: 15; abundance: many; v_gene: TRBV20-1; j_gene: TRBJ2-7; d_gene: NA; CDR3nt: TGCAGTGCTAGACCACAGGTGCCCGGCTCCTACGAGCAGTACTTC; CDR3aa: CSARPQVPGSYEQYF
len: 17; abundance: many; v_gene: TRBV21-1; j_gene: TRBJ2-3; d_gene: NA; CDR3nt: TGTGCCAGCAGCAAAGCGCCTAGCGGGAGAGGCACAGATACGCAGTATTTT; CDR3aa: CASSKAPSGRGTDTQYF
len: 16; abundance: many; v_gene: TRBV5-1; j_gene: TRBJ2-1; d_gene: NA; CDR3nt: TGCGCCAGCAGCTTGGATGCAGGGGGGTCCTACAATGAGCAGTTCTTC; CDR3aa: CASSLDAGGSYNEQFF
len: 12; abundance: many; v_gene: TRBV12-3/TRBV12-4; j_gene: TRBJ1-5; d_gene: NA; CDR3nt: TGTGCCAGCAGCTGGTCCAATCAGCCCCAGCATTTT; CDR3aa: CASSWSNQPQHF
len: 12; abundance: many; v_gene: TRBV3-1; j_gene: TRBJ2-1; d_gene: NA; CDR3nt: TGTGCCAGCAGCCAGTTAGACAATGAGCAGTTCTTC; CDR3aa: CASSQLDNEQFF
len: 18; abundance: many; v_gene: TRBV2; j_gene: TRBJ2-1; d_gene: TRBD2; CDR3nt: TGTGCCAGCAGTGACAAGCGGGAGGCAAGCAGCTCCTACAATGAGCAGTTCTTC; CDR3aa: CASSDKREASSSYNEQFF
len: 15; abundance: NA; v_gene: TRBV29-1; j_gene: TRBJ2-7; d_gene: TRBD2; CDR3nt: TGCAGCGTTGAAGATTACAGCGGGGGAGACTACGAGCAGTACTTC; CDR3aa: CSVEDYSGGDYEQYF
len: 15; abundance: many; v_gene: TRBV10-3; j_gene: TRBJ1-2; d_gene: NA; CDR3nt: TGTGCCATCAGTGAGTCGAACAGGGCTAACTATGGCTACACCTTC; CDR3aa: CAISESNRANYGYTF
len: 15; abundance: many; v_gene: TRBV5-1; j_gene: TRBJ2-1; d_gene: TRBD1; CDR3nt: TGCGCCAGCAGCTTGGGGGACAGCCGATACAATGAGCAGTTCTTC; CDR3aa: CASSLGDSRYNEQFF